This TCR beta chain is drawn from a study of regulatory T cells in long-lasting Graves disease. Indicated time point: newly diagnosed GD, antithyroid drugs for less than 3 months. The TCR library used RNA extracted from PBMCs. Trimming removed 4 bases at V and 6 bases at J, with 7 bases between. There are 12 residues in the CDR3. Germline CDR1 is GTSNPN and CDR2 is SVGIG (reference sequence). Assembly of TCR beta libraries relied on iRepertoire HTBI primers together with Arm-PCR of CDR3 regions. TCRdb used MiXCR to reprocess the multiplex PCR reads, holding one entry per CDR3 protein. The table lists 550,000 to 700,000 distinct CDR3 sequences, around 16% of them singletons. This clonotype occurred many times. These data were also reused for a study on T cells in Graves' hyperthyroidism and ophthalmopathy.

Sequencing used peripheral blood mononuclear cells (PBMCs), obtained at new diagnosis, from a patient treated with antithyroid drugs. This receptor was obtained from a man between 18 and 29 years old with Graves disease. The chain joins TRBV30 to TRBJ1-6; D might be TRBD1 (6 bases). CDR3 nucleotides: TGTGCCTGGAACAGGGCTAATTCACCCCTCCACTTT. Translation: CAWNRANSPLHF.